This record looks at one TCR beta chain sequence and its context. Researchers divided each subset's genomic DNA evenly across several immunoSEQ plates. The protocol was immunoSEQ multiplex PCR, while the TCRdb copy is restricted to in-frame clones and leaves out a portion. The profile shows 2,100,000 or so clones, approximately 96% of them singletons. Germline CDR1 MNHEY, CDR2 SMNVEV (reference sequence). The CDR3 has 15 residues. The V end was cut by 2 bases, the J end by 6 bases, with 14 bases between. These data come from a study of shared clonotypes between healthy human individuals. The sequenced sample consisted of naive CD4+ T cells sorted from blood. Subset reported: CD45RA+ positively selected. The chain employs TRBV27 and TRBJ1-5; D might be TRBD1 (5 bases). The clonotype comes from a man aged 18 to 35 in good health. CDR3 sequence reads: CASSLTGAPSQPQHF. In DNA, the CDR3 is TGTGCCAGCAGTTTAACCGGGGCCCCGAGTCAGCCCCAGCATTTT.